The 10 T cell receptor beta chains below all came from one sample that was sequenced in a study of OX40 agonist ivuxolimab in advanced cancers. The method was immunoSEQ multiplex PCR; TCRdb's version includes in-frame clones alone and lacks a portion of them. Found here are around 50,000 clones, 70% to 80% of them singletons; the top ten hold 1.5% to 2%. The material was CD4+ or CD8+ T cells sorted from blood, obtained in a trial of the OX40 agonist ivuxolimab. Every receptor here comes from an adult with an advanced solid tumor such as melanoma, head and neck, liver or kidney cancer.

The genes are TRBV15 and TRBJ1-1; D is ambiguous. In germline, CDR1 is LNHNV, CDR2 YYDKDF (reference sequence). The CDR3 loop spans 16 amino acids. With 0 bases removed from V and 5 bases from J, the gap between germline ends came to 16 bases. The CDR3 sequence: CATSRDLASRSTEAFF. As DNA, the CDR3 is TGTGCCACCAGCAGAGATTTGGCAAGTAGAAGTACTGAAGCTTTCTTT.

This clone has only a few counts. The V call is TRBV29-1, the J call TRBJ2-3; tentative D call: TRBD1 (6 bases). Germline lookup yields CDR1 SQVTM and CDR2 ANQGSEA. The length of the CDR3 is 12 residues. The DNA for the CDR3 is TGCGGTGGGACATCCAGCACAGATACGCAGTATTTT. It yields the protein CGGTSSTDTQYF.

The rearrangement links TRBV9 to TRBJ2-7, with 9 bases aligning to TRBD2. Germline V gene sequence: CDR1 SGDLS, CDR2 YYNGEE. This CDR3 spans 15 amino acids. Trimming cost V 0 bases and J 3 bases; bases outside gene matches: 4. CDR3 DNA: TGTGCCAGCAGCGTAGATCCGACTAGCGGCTACGAGCAGTACTTC. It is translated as CASSVDPTSGYEQYF.

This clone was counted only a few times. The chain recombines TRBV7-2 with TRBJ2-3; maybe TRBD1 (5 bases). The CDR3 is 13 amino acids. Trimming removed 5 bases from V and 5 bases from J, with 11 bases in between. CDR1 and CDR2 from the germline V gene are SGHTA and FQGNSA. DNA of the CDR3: TGTGCCAGCAGCCCCCCCAGGGAAGATACGCAGTATTTT. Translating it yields CASSPPREDTQYF.

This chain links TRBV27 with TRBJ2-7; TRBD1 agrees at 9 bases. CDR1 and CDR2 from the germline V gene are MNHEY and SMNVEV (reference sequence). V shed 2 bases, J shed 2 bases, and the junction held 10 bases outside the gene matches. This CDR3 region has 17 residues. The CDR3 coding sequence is TGTGCCAGCAGTTTAGGTGTCCCGGGACAGGGTACCTACGAGCAGTACTTC. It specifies CASSLGVPGQGTYEQYF.

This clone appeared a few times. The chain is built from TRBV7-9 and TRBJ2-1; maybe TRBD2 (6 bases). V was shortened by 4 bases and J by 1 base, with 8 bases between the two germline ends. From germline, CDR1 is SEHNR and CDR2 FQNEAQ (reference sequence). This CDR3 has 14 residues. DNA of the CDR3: TGTGCCAGCAGCTATAGCGGATCCTACAATGAGCAGTTCTTC. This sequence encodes CASSYSGSYNEQFF.

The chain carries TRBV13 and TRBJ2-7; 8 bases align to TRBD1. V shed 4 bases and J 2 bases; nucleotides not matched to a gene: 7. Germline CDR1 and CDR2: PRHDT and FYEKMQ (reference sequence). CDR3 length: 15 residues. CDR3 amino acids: CASSSILQGAYEQYF. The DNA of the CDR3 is TGTGCCAGCAGCTCAATTCTACAGGGGGCCTACGAGCAGTACTTC.

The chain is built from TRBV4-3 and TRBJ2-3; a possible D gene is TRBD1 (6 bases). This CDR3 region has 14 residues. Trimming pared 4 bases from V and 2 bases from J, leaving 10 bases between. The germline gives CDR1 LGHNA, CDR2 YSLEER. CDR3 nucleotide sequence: TGCGCCAGCAGCCTGGACAGAAACACAGATACGCAGTATTTT. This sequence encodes CASSLDRNTDTQYF.

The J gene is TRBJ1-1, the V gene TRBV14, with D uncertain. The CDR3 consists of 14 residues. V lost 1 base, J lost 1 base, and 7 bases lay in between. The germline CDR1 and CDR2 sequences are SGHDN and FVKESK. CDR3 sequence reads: CASSQGHWNTEAFF. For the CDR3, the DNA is TGTGCCAGCAGCCAAGGCCACTGGAACACTGAAGCTTTCTTT.

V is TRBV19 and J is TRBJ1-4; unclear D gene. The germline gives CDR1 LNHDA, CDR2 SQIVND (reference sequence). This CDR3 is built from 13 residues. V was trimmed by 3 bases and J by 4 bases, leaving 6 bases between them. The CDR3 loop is CASSIGINEKLFF. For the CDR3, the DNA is TGTGCCAGTAGTATCGGGATTAATGAAAAACTGTTTTTT.